In its sample, the clone carrying this T cell receptor beta chain was seen once. Its specificity is not known. Stated treatment: roughly 19 received Ad26.COV2.S at low or high dose, single or two shots; 5 received placebo; per-sample allocation not given. Day 63 following the first vaccine or placebo injection was when the samples were taken. The data were taken from a study of Ad26.COV2.S vaccination and SARS-CoV-2 variants. Study at large: A COV1001 Ad26.COV2.S trial-arm participant provided the sample.

General observations from the study: Substantial breadth was reportedly displayed by spike-specific CD8+ and CD4+ T cell responses after vaccination.

Sequencing was performed with immunoSEQ multiplex PCR; in TCRdb, only in-frame clones are kept and a portion is missing. The sample includes 300,000 to 400,000 clones, about 82% of them seen just once. CDR3 length equals 15 residues. Trimming took 6 bases from V and 5 from J, leaving 19 bases between them. Germline loops: CDR1 MNHEY, CDR2 SVGAGI. This chain connects TRBV6-5 to TRBJ1-2; the D gene is possibly TRBD1 (5 bases). This TCR was sampled from a person aged 18 to 65 who received the Ad26.COV2.S COVID-19 vaccine or a placebo. Sequences were derived from peripheral blood, sampled in a trial of Ad26.COV2.S vaccine versus placebo. CDR3 region: CASSSPEGAGYGYTF. The CDR3 DNA is TGTGCCAGCAGCTCCCCGGAAGGGGCTGGGTATGGCTACACCTTC.